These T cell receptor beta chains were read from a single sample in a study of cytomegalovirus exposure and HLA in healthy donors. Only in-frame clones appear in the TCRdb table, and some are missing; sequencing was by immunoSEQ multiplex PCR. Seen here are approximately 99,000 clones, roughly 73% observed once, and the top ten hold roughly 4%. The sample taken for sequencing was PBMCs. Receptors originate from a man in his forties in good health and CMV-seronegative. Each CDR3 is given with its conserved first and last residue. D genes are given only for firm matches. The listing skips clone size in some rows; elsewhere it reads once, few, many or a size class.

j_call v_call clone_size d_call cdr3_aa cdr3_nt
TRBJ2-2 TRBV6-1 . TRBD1 CASSGNRGTWTGELFF TGTGCCAGCAGTGGAAACAGGGGAACGTGGACCGGGGAGCTGTTTTTT
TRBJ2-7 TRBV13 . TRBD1 CASSKWDRGDEQYF TGTGCCAGCAGCAAATGGGACAGGGGAGACGAGCAGTACTTC
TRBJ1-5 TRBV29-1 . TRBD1 CSVRDSSSNQPQHF TGCAGCGTTCGGGACAGCTCGAGCAATCAGCCCCAGCATTTT
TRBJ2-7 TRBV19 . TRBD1 CASSIRELKGQVSSYEQYF TGTGCCAGTAGTATCCGAGAACTGAAAGGACAGGTGAGCTCCTACGAGCAGTACTTC
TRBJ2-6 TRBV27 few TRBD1 CASSSLDRARKGANVLTF TGTGCCAGCAGTTCCCTGGACAGGGCGAGGAAGGGGGCCAACGTCCTGACTTTC
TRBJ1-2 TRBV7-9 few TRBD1 CASSLGRKQGALADYGYTF TGTGCCAGCAGCTTAGGTCGAAAACAGGGGGCTCTGGCTGACTATGGCTACACCTTC
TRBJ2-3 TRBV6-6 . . CASSYYGDSADTQYF TGTGCCAGCAGTTATTACGGGGATTCAGCAGATACGCAGTATTTT
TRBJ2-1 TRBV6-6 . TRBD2 CASNRQAGAYNEQFF TGTGCCAGCAACAGGCAAGCGGGGGCGTACAATGAGCAGTTCTTC
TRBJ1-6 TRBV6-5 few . CASSYSAGQYSPLHF TGTGCCAGCAGTTACTCAGCAGGGCAATATTCACCCCTCCACTTT
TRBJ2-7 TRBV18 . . CASSTATYEQYF TGTGCCAGCTCCACAGCAACCTACGAGCAGTACTTC
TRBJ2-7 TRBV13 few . CASSFGVYEQYF TGTGCCAGCAGCTTCGGGGTCTACGAGCAGTACTTC
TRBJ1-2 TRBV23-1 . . CASRAGDRLNYGYTF TGCGCCAGCAGGGCAGGGGATCGTCTAAACTATGGCTACACCTTC
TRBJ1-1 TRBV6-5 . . CASSYWPETAEAFF TGTGCCAGCAGTTACTGGCCCGAGACAGCTGAAGCTTTCTTT
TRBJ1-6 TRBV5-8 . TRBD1 CASSLGGNTGGSPLHF TGTGCCAGCAGCTTGGGGGGTAACACAGGGGGCTCACCCCTCCACTTT
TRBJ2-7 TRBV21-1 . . CASSNAGTTSSYEQYF TGTGCCAGCAGCAACGCAGGGACAACTAGCTCCTACGAGCAGTACTTC
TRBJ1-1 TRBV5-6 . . CASSFREVFTEAFF TGTGCCAGCAGCTTCAGGGAAGTTTTCACTGAAGCTTTCTTT
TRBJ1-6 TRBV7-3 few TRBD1 CASSWDRDSPLHF TGTGCCAGCAGCTGGGACAGAGATTCACCCCTCCACTTT
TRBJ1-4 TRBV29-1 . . CSVEVGGTLNEKLFF TGCAGCGTTGAAGTGGGGGGGACACTAAATGAAAAACTGTTTTTT
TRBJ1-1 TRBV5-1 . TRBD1 CASTDSDRGNTEAFF TGCGCCAGCACCGACTCGGACAGGGGGAACACTGAAGCTTTCTTT
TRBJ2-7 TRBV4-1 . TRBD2 CASSQVRERGLYF TGCGCCAGCAGCCAAGTTCGGGAGCGGGGGCTGTACTTC
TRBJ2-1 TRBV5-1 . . CASSLAGSHEQFF TGCGCCAGCAGCTTGGCAGGGTCCCATGAGCAGTTCTTC
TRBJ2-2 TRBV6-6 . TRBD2 CASSNQRGGNTGELFF TGTGCCAGCAGTAACCAGCGGGGGGGGAACACCGGGGAGCTGTTTTTT
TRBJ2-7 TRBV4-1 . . CASSQEGQGPGKQYF TGCGCCAGCAGCCAGGAGGGGCAGGGACCCGGGAAGCAGTACTTC
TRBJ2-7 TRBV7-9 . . CASSLAAHEQYF TGTGCCAGCAGCTTAGCAGCCCACGAGCAGTACTTC
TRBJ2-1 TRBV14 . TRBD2 CASSPRLAGGGVGFF TGTGCCAGCAGCCCACGACTAGCGGGGGGGGGCGTGGGATTCTTC
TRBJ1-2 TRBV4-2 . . CASSQGNRETYGYTF TGTGCCAGCAGCCAAGGAAACAGGGAGACCTATGGCTACACCTTC
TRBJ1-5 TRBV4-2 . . CASSPDNSNQPQHF TGTGCCAGCAGCCCGGACAATAGCAATCAGCCCCAGCATTTT
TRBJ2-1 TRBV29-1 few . CSVGVIGAYNEQFF TGCAGCGTCGGGGTAATTGGCGCCTACAATGAGCAGTTCTTC
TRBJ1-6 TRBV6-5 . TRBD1 CASSKGGRGFSPLHF TGTGCCAGCAGCAAAGGGGGCAGGGGGTTTTCACCCCTCCACTTT
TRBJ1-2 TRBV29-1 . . CSVGQNYGYTF TGCAGCGTTGGGCAGAACTATGGCTACACCTTC
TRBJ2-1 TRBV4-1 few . CASSLNAGIGNEQFF TGCGCCAGCAGCCTTAATGCCGGGATCGGCAATGAGCAGTTCTTC
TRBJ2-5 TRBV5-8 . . CASRHTGLGTQYF TGTGCCAGCAGACATACAGGGCTAGGGACCCAGTACTTC
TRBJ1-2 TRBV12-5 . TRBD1 CASGLVTASGQVSSLDGYTF TGTGCTAGTGGTTTGGTAACAGCCTCGGGACAGGTAAGCTCGTTGGATGGCTACACCTTC
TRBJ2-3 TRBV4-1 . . CASSRVPGFQDTQYF TGCGCCAGCAGCCGAGTCCCAGGGTTTCAGGATACGCAGTATTTT
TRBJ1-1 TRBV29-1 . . CSVSGFTEAFF TGCAGCGTCTCAGGGTTTACTGAAGCTTTCTTT
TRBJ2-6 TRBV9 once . CASSVVGSGANVLTF TGTGCCAGCAGCGTAGTAGGGAGTGGGGCCAACGTCCTGACTTTC
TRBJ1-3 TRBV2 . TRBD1 CASLTGQGRPGNTIYF TGTGCCAGCTTGACGGGACAGGGTCGCCCTGGAAACACCATATATTTT
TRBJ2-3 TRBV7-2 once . CASTPTGADTQYF TGTGCCAGCACTCCAACCGGGGCAGATACGCAGTATTTT
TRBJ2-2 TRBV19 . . CASSVNTGELFF TGTGCCAGTTCGGTGAACACCGGGGAGCTGTTTTTT
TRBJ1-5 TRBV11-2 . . CASSSGIEGYQPQHF TGTGCCAGCAGCTCCGGAATCGAGGGCTATCAGCCCCAGCATTTT
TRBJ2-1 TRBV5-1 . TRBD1 CASSLRTGDNEQFF TGCGCCAGCAGTCTGAGGACAGGGGACAATGAGCAGTTCTTC
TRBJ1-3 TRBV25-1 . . CASSERQDSGNTIYF TGTGCCAGCAGTGAAAGGCAGGACTCTGGAAACACCATATATTTT
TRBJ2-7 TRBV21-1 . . CASSSHRRAGGDEQYF TGTGCCAGCAGCAGCCACAGACGGGCTGGGGGGGACGAGCAGTACTTC
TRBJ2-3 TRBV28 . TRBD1 CASSYATGDFKDTQYF TGTGCCAGCAGCTACGCGACAGGGGATTTTAAAGATACGCAGTATTTT
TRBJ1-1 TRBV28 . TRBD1 CASSRGWNTEAFF TGTGCCAGCAGCAGGGGGTGGAACACTGAAGCTTTCTTT
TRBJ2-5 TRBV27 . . CASSLNHRVETQYF TGTGCCAGCAGTTTGAACCACAGGGTTGAGACCCAGTACTTC
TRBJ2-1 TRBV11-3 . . CASSLTGYNEQFF TGTGCCAGCAGCTTAACGGGTTACAATGAGCAGTTCTTC
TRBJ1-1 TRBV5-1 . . CASSLDLDLNTEAFF TGCGCCAGCAGCTTGGACTTAGACTTGAACACTGAAGCTTTCTTT
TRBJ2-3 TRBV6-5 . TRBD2 CASGETSIHTQYF TGTGCCAGCGGCGAGACTAGCATCCATACGCAGTATTTT
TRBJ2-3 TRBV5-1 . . CASSLARGSTDTQYF TGCGCCAGCAGCTTAGCGCGGGGATCGACAGATACGCAGTATTTT
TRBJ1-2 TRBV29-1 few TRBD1 CSVNGQGASGYTF TGCAGCGTTAATGGACAGGGGGCGTCTGGCTACACCTTC
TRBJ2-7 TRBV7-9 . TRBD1 CASSLPGQGIHEQYF TGTGCCAGCAGCTTACCCGGACAGGGGATCCACGAGCAGTACTTC
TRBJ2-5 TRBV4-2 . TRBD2 CASSPHSGGAFSQETQYF TGTGCCAGCAGCCCCCATAGCGGGGGGGCGTTTTCTCAAGAGACCCAGTACTTC
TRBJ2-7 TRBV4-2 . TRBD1 CASSQDGQGTYEQYF TGTGCCAGCAGCCAAGATGGACAGGGCACCTACGAGCAGTACTTC
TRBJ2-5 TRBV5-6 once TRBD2 CASSLEWGGSETQYF TGTGCCAGCAGCTTGGAGTGGGGGGGATCAGAGACCCAGTACTTC
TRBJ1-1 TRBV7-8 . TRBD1 CASSRGQGNTEAFF TGTGCCAGCAGCCGGGGACAGGGAAATACTGAAGCTTTCTTT